These 25 T cell receptor beta chains were sequenced from one sample in a study of T cell repertoires in cytomegalovirus infection. Via MiXCR, TCRdb re-called the reads, giving one row per CDR3 protein. Of about 310,000 distinct CDR3 sequences listed, around a quarter are singletons. No cognate antigen is known for these TCRs. This specimen consisted of cultured PBMCs, obtained from culture after CMV antigen stimulation. Receptors were obtained from a human donor in good health (CMV status not recorded). Some clones in this sample may be carry-over from other donors' samples.

The rearrangement joins TRBV19 to TRBJ2-1; 10 bases line up with TRBD2. Germline CDR1 is LNHDA and CDR2 is SQIVND (reference sequence). Trimming took 3 bases from V and 7 from J; bases not matched to a gene: 3. CDR3 length equals 14 residues. CDR3 sequence reads: CASSIGTSVNEQFF. DNA for the CDR3: TGTGCCAGTAGTATCGGGACTAGCGTTAATGAGCAGTTCTTC.

The genes are TRBV7-4 and TRBJ2-5; 9 nucleotides line up with TRBD2. V was clipped by 2 bases and J by 5 bases; unmatched bases: 3. CDR1 and CDR2 from the germline V gene are SGHVT and SQSDAQ. The CDR3 runs 14 residues. The CDR3 sequence: CASSLSTSGETQYF. CDR3 bases: TGTGCCAGCAGCTTATCGACTAGCGGTGAGACCCAGTACTTC.

The chain combines TRBV28 with TRBJ2-7; TRBD2 agrees at 10 bases. The V segment lost 1 base and the J segment 6 bases; nucleotides outside the gene matches: 12. The CDR3 sequence is 17 residues long. Germline V lookup: CDR1 MDHEN, CDR2 SYDVKM. CDR3 nucleotides: TGTGCCAGCAGTTTATCTGGTGTACTAGCGGGGCCTCGCGAGCAGTACTTC. The encoded protein is CASSLSGVLAGPREQYF.

V is TRBV6-5 and J is TRBJ1-2, with a possible D match to TRBD1 (5 bases). V lost 4 bases and J 0 bases, leaving 12 bases between the germline ends. Germline V gene sequence: CDR1 MNHEY, CDR2 SVGAGI. CDR3 size: 15 residues. CDR3 sequence reads: CASSSTGLTNYGYTF. DNA for the CDR3: TGTGCCAGCAGTTCGACGGGGCTGACTAACTATGGCTACACCTTC.

This clonotype was observed at least ten times. The rearrangement joins TRBV7-2 to TRBJ2-1, with TRBD2 matching 13 bases. Germline assignment: CDR1 SGHTA and CDR2 FQGNSA. The CDR3 contains 18 residues. Trimming took 3 bases from V and 4 from J; bases not matched to a gene: 9. The CDR3 region has the DNA TGTGCCAGCAGCTTCGGTCCCGGGACTAGCGGGGCTTACAATGAGCAGTTCTTC. Translation gives CASSFGPGTSGAYNEQFF.

In its sample, this clonotype was seen a few times. This sequence joins TRBV6-2 or TRBV6-3 and TRBJ1-1; D is perhaps TRBD1 (6 bases). Trimming cost V 2 bases and J 3 bases, with 19 bases left between them. The germline CDR1 and CDR2 sequences are MNHEY and SVGEGT. The CDR3 length is 17 residues. The CDR3 nucleotides read TGTGCCAGCAGTTACACGCCCGGGGGGCGCCGGGACACTGAAGCTTTCTTT. This translates into CASSYTPGGRRDTEAFF.

On this clonotype: The conserved final phenylalanine or tryptophan is absent from the CDR3, which likely points to a read error. The rearrangement links TRBV7-8 to TRBJ2-3, with TRBD1 as a possible D gene (6 bases). Germline V CDR1 and CDR2: SGHVS, FQNEAQ. The CDR3 consists of 16 residues. The V gene lost 5 bases and the J gene lost 4 bases, with 19 bases spanning the gap. CDR3 in amino acids: CASSPRAGTPSDTQYL. Written as DNA, the CDR3 is TGTGCCAGCAGCCCCCGAGCAGGGACACCATCAGATACGCAGTATTTA.

This clonotype was seen a few times. The chain joins TRBV12-5 to TRBJ1-2; possibly TRBD1 for D (5 bases). The ends were cut back, 7 bases at V and 7 bases at J, with 16 bases in the middle. The CDR3 consists of 13 residues. The germline V gene has CDR1 LGHNT and CDR2 FRNRAP. The CDR3 protein is CASAQTGVPGYTF. The DNA of the CDR3 is TGTGCTAGTGCCCAAACAGGCGTCCCTGGCTACACCTTC.

This clonotype was detected once. The chain links TRBV6-5 to TRBJ1-2; D not resolved. V lost 7 bases, J lost 4 bases, and 4 bases lay in between. The germline V gene has CDR1 MNHEY and CDR2 SVGAGI. CDR3 length: 10 residues. CDR3 in amino acids: CASKGYGYTF. The CDR3 DNA reads TGTGCCAGCAAGGGCTATGGCTACACCTTC.

The rearrangement joins TRBV7-2 to TRBJ2-4, with 10 bases that match TRBD2. Trimming removed 2 bases from V and 9 bases from J; junction bases left unmatched: 13. The CDR3 covers 17 residues. The germline gives CDR1 SGHTA, CDR2 FQGNSA. CDR3 DNA: TGTGCCAGCAGCTTATATGCTAGCGGGAGTGTAGGTGGCATTCAGTACTTC. Amino acid sequence: CASSLYASGSVGGIQYF.

This clonotype was observed a few times. The gene calls are TRBV7-6 and TRBJ2-5; 11 nucleotides agree with TRBD2. Per germline, CDR1 SGHVS and CDR2 FNYEAQ. The CDR3 is 18 amino acids. V dropped 1 base and J dropped 4; count of bases not matched to a gene: 11. This chain's CDR3 is CASSLDMSSGRSGETQYF. CDR3 sequence (DNA): TGTGCCAGCAGCTTAGATATGTCTAGCGGGAGGAGTGGAGAGACCCAGTACTTC.

The CDR3 loop reads CASRRGQYGGEQYV. CDR3 DNA sequence: TGTGCCAGCAGACGGGGACAGTACGGGGGCGAGCAGTACGTC. The chain carries TRBV6-6 and TRBJ2-7; D is possibly TRBD1 (7 bases). The CDR3 is 14 residues long. Germline V CDR1 and CDR2: MNHNY, SVGAGI (reference sequence). V was clipped by 6 bases and J by 6 bases, with 18 bases between them.

This chain uses TRBV28 with TRBJ2-7; TRBD2 matches at 10 bases. Germline assignment: CDR1 MDHEN and CDR2 SYDVKM. The CDR3 contains 14 residues. V dropped 7 bases and J dropped 0; count of bases not matched to a gene: 3. CDR3 sequence: CASTASGSSYEQYF. The CDR3 nucleotides read TGTGCCAGCACGGCTAGCGGGAGCTCCTACGAGCAGTACTTC. Complete variable domain (other parts from reference TRBV28 and TRBJ2-7): DVKVTQSSRYLVKRTGEKVFLECVQDMDHENMFWYRQDPGLGLRLIYFSYDVKMKEKGDIPEGYSVSREKKERFSLILESASTNQTSMYLCASTASGSSYEQYFGPGTRLTVT.

This clonotype was observed a few times. The chain uses TRBV5-4 and TRBJ2-6; D not certain. This CDR3 comprises 14 residues. The V end was cut by 10 bases, the J end by 0 bases, with 11 bases between. Germline assignment: CDR1 SGHNT and CDR2 YYREEE (reference sequence). The CDR3 loop is CAAGSPSGANVLTF. In DNA, the CDR3 is TGTGCCGCCGGGTCCCCCTCTGGGGCCAACGTCCTGACTTTC. The complete variable domain, with remaining parts taken from reference TRBV5-4 and TRBJ2-6, reads ETGVTQSPTHLIKTRGQQVTLRCSSQSGHNTVSWYQQALGQGPQFIFQYYREEENGRGNFPPRFSGLQFPNYSSELNVNALELDDSALYLCAAGSPSGANVLTFGAGSRLTVL.

This chain connects TRBV29-1 to TRBJ2-3; tentatively, D is TRBD1 (6 bases). The CDR3 length is 16 residues. Germline lookup yields CDR1 SQVTM and CDR2 ANQGSEA. V was pared by 6 bases and J by 2 bases, with 21 bases between. Here the CDR3 DNA reads TGCAGCGTCCCTTATCTGGGACAAGGGCCCACAGATACGCAGTATTTT. Residues: CSVPYLGQGPTDTQYF.

CDR3 residues: CAISEGATYTEAFF. As DNA, the CDR3 is TGTGCCATCAGTGAGGGGGCGACGTACACTGAAGCTTTCTTT. V and J are TRBV10-3 and TRBJ1-1; D might be TRBD1 (5 bases). Germline V gives CDR1 ENHRY, CDR2 SYGVKD. Trimming took 2 bases from V and 3 from J, leaving 10 bases between them. The CDR3 spans 14 residues.

The chain combines TRBV12-3 or TRBV12-4 with TRBJ2-2; 16 nucleotides line up with TRBD2. V trimming: 3 bases; J trimming: 8 bases; junction bases outside the gene matches: 21. The CDR3 contains 22 residues. CDR3 DNA sequence: TGTGCCAGCAGTTTGAGGACCGGGGGACTAGCGGGAGGGTCCGCTAAAGCGGGGGAGCTGTTTTTT. It is translated as CASSLRTGGLAGGSAKAGELFF.

The J gene is TRBJ1-6, the V gene TRBV2; D is uncertain. The CDR3 contains 13 residues. V was clipped by 1 base and J by 10 bases, with 8 bases between them. Per germline, CDR1 SNHLY and CDR2 FYNNEI. DNA for the CDR3: TGTGCCAGCAGTGAAGGGGTATGGTCACCCCTCCACTTT. Amino acid sequence: CASSEGVWSPLHF.

The chain couples TRBV4-1 to TRBJ2-1; 7 bases agree with TRBD2. The CDR3 runs to 17 residues. V lost 4 bases, J lost 0 bases, and 9 bases stayed unmatched. Germline CDR1 MGHRA, CDR2 YSYEKL. The CDR3 loop reads CASSPWVGRPSYNEQFF. CDR3 in DNA: TGCGCCAGCAGCCCTTGGGTCGGGAGGCCCTCCTACAATGAGCAGTTCTTC.

CDR3 in amino acids: CASSFGYPGTSSYNEQFF. The CDR3 coding sequence is TGTGCCAGCAGTTTTGGCTACCCCGGAACCAGCTCCTACAATGAGCAGTTCTTC. This sequence joins TRBV12-3 or TRBV12-4 and TRBJ2-1, with D unclear. The CDR3 consists of 18 residues. V was trimmed by 3 bases and J by 0 bases, leaving 18 bases between them.

In this sample, this clonotype turned up a few times. The chain is built from TRBV7-3 and TRBJ1-3; D not resolved. With 1 base removed from V and 4 bases from J, the gap between germline ends came to 14 bases. Germline assignment: CDR1 SGHTA and CDR2 FQGTGA. CDR3 length: 16 residues. The DNA for the CDR3 is TGTGCCAGCAGCTTAAAGTCTCGGACCCCAGGAAACACCATATATTTT. Protein: CASSLKSRTPGNTIYF.

The chain couples TRBV19 to TRBJ1-1, with D possibly being TRBD1 (6 bases). The germline V and J ends were trimmed by 7 bases and 7 bases, with 22 bases remaining between them. Germline CDR1 and CDR2: LNHDA and SQIVND (reference sequence). The CDR3 covers 15 residues. CDR3 residues: CASMLFGTSHNEAFF. The CDR3 coding sequence is TGTGCCAGTATGCTCTTCGGGACAAGCCATAATGAAGCTTTCTTT.

The rearrangement links TRBV19 to TRBJ2-7, with D perhaps matching TRBD2 (5 bases). V shed 6 bases and J shed 2 bases, with 17 bases lying between them. CDR3 length: 15 amino acids. From germline, CDR1 is LNHDA and CDR2 SQIVND (reference sequence). The chain's CDR3 is CASRRNPVGAYEQYF. The CDR3 DNA reads TGTGCCAGTAGGCGCAACCCGGTCGGGGCCTACGAGCAGTACTTC.

In this sample, this clonotype turned up a few times. The chain couples TRBV20-1 to TRBJ1-2, with 8 bases identical to TRBD1. Germline V gives CDR1 DFQATT, CDR2 SNEGSKA (reference sequence). This CDR3 region has 13 residues. The V gene end was trimmed by 3 bases and the J gene end by 5 bases; junction bases not matched to a gene: 5. The CDR3 protein is CSARGGQEYGYTF. Here the CDR3 DNA reads TGCAGTGCTAGGGGGGGACAGGAATATGGCTACACCTTC.

V is TRBV2 and J is TRBJ2-7, with 9 nucleotides matching TRBD1. Germline CDR1 is SNHLY and CDR2 is FYNNEI. After removal of 10 bases from V and 2 bases from J, the junction contained 12 bases not matched to a gene. CDR3 length: 15 amino acids. CDR3 coding DNA: TGTGCCACCACACCCCGGGACAGGGATACCTACGAGCAGTACTTC. Its protein is CATTPRDRDTYEQYF.